Listed below are T cell receptor beta chains from one sample, sequenced in a study of PD-1 blockade in classical Hodgkin lymphoma. Assay: immunoSEQ multiplex PCR; the TCRdb copy retains only in-frame clones and omits some. The top ten hold roughly 16% of the sample, which has 90,000 to 100,000 clones, 81% seen once. The specimen was peripheral blood mononuclear cells (PBMCs), collected before the second cycle of nivolumab. The receptor set was obtained from a human donor with classical Hodgkin lymphoma. Both conserved end residues are part of each CDR3. Each record gives: CDR3 protein, CDR3 DNA, V gene, D gene, clone size, J gene. The D gene is left open where the match is weak. Only some rows state a clone size, as once, few, many or a class for expanded clones.

CDR3aa: CASSLTLLGQPQHF
CDR3nt: TGTGCCAGCAGCCTTACCCTTTTAGGCCAGCCCCAGCATTTT
v_gene: TRBV7-2
d_gene: .
abundance: .
j_gene: TRBJ1-5

CDR3aa: CASSQYQGWNEQFF
CDR3nt: TGTGCCAGCAGCCAATATCAGGGATGGAATGAGCAGTTCTTC
v_gene: TRBV7-2
d_gene: .
abundance: .
j_gene: TRBJ2-1

CDR3aa: CASSYAGVGTGELFF
CDR3nt: TGTGCCAGCAGTTACGCGGGGGTCGGCACCGGGGAGCTGTTTTTT
v_gene: TRBV6-5
d_gene: TRBD2
abundance: .
j_gene: TRBJ2-2

CDR3aa: CASSISDLLNTEAFF
CDR3nt: TGTGCCAGTAGTATTTCAGACCTTCTGAACACTGAAGCTTTCTTT
v_gene: TRBV19
d_gene: .
abundance: .
j_gene: TRBJ1-1

CDR3aa: CASQTSDTYEQYF
CDR3nt: TGTGCCAGCCAGACTAGCGATACCTACGAGCAGTACTTC
v_gene: TRBV7-9
d_gene: TRBD2
abundance: .
j_gene: TRBJ2-7

CDR3aa: CASSQALQGSRDTQYF
CDR3nt: TGCGCCAGCAGCCAGGCCCTACAGGGAAGTAGAGATACGCAGTATTTT
v_gene: TRBV4-3
d_gene: .
abundance: .
j_gene: TRBJ2-3

CDR3aa: CASSLGSGSRSVEQYF
CDR3nt: TGTGCCAGCAGTTTAGGCAGCGGGAGTCGGAGTGTCGAGCAGTACTTC
v_gene: TRBV27
d_gene: TRBD2
abundance: .
j_gene: TRBJ2-7

CDR3aa: CASSFRSYNEQFF
CDR3nt: TGTGCCAGCAGTTTCCGGTCCTACAATGAGCAGTTCTTC
v_gene: TRBV28
d_gene: .
abundance: .
j_gene: TRBJ2-1

CDR3aa: CAIETANYGYTF
CDR3nt: TGTGCCATCGAGACAGCTAACTATGGCTACACCTTC
v_gene: TRBV28
d_gene: .
abundance: .
j_gene: TRBJ1-2

CDR3aa: CASSQQGNTEAFF
CDR3nt: TGTGCCAGCAGCCAACAGGGGAACACTGAAGCTTTCTTT
v_gene: TRBV7-3
d_gene: .
abundance: few
j_gene: TRBJ1-1

CDR3aa: CASRSTGVRYNEQFF
CDR3nt: TGTGCCAGCAGAAGTACCGGGGTTCGATACAATGAGCAGTTCTTC
v_gene: TRBV7-2
d_gene: .
abundance: .
j_gene: TRBJ2-1

CDR3aa: CASSPTVQETQYF
CDR3nt: TGTGCCAGCAGTCCGACAGTCCAAGAGACCCAGTACTTC
v_gene: TRBV27
d_gene: .
abundance: .
j_gene: TRBJ2-5

CDR3aa: CASSLVFGSAANTGELFF
CDR3nt: TGTGCCAGCAGCTTAGTGTTTGGGTCAGCCGCGAACACCGGGGAGCTGTTTTTT
v_gene: TRBV11-3
d_gene: .
abundance: .
j_gene: TRBJ2-2

CDR3aa: CASSQQTGNSGNTIYF
CDR3nt: TGTGCCAGCAGCCAACAGACAGGGAACTCTGGAAACACCATATATTTT
v_gene: TRBV4-2
d_gene: TRBD1
abundance: many
j_gene: TRBJ1-3

CDR3aa: CAISESVSGNIQYF
CDR3nt: TGTGCCATCAGTGAGTCGGTTAGCGGAAACATTCAGTACTTC
v_gene: TRBV10-3
d_gene: .
abundance: .
j_gene: TRBJ2-4

CDR3aa: CASSLSSSGRYNEQFF
CDR3nt: TGTGCCAGCAGCTTATCGTCTAGCGGGCGATACAATGAGCAGTTCTTC
v_gene: TRBV11-2
d_gene: TRBD2
abundance: .
j_gene: TRBJ2-1

CDR3aa: CASSIAGQEGAGEQYF
CDR3nt: TGTGCCAGTAGTATAGCAGGACAGGAAGGGGCCGGCGAGCAGTACTTC
v_gene: TRBV19
d_gene: TRBD1
abundance: .
j_gene: TRBJ2-7

CDR3aa: CASSKVAMGIHFNQPQHF
CDR3nt: .
v_gene: TRBV21-1
d_gene: .
abundance: .
j_gene: TRBJ1-5

CDR3aa: CASTSERGGGGYTF
CDR3nt: TGTGCCAGTACAAGCGAGCGGGGCGGTGGCGGCTACACCTTC
v_gene: TRBV19
d_gene: .
abundance: once
j_gene: TRBJ1-2

CDR3aa: CASSTLTGDEQYF
CDR3nt: TGCGCCAGCAGCACCCTTACAGGGGACGAGCAGTACTTC
v_gene: TRBV5-1
d_gene: TRBD1
abundance: .
j_gene: TRBJ2-7

CDR3aa: CASGYTGNEQFF
CDR3nt: TGTGCTAGTGGGTACACGGGCAATGAGCAGTTCTTC
v_gene: TRBV12-5
d_gene: .
abundance: .
j_gene: TRBJ2-1

CDR3aa: CASSPSTSGSGEQFF
CDR3nt: TGTGCCAGCAGCCCCTCGACTAGCGGGAGCGGCGAGCAGTTCTTC
v_gene: TRBV7-9
d_gene: TRBD2
abundance: .
j_gene: TRBJ2-1

CDR3aa: CASSLIASMRLDTQYF
CDR3nt: TGTGCCAGCAGCTTGATCGCCTCCATGCGGTTAGATACGCAGTATTTT
v_gene: TRBV5-4
d_gene: .
abundance: .
j_gene: TRBJ2-3

CDR3aa: CASSEVTSGRADTGELFF
CDR3nt: TGTGCCAGCAGTGAAGTGACTAGCGGGAGGGCCGACACCGGGGAGCTGTTTTTT
v_gene: TRBV6-1
d_gene: TRBD2
abundance: .
j_gene: TRBJ2-2

CDR3aa: CAWSLPQTTGQAGELFF
CDR3nt: TGTGCCTGGAGTCTCCCCCAAACGACAGGACAGGCAGGGGAGCTGTTTTTT
v_gene: TRBV30
d_gene: TRBD1
abundance: .
j_gene: TRBJ2-2

CDR3aa: CASSFSYEQYF
CDR3nt: TGTGCCAGCAGCTTTTCCTACGAGCAGTACTTC
v_gene: TRBV5-5
d_gene: .
abundance: .
j_gene: TRBJ2-7

CDR3aa: CASSDPGTNYGYTF
CDR3nt: TGTGCCAGCAGTGACCCGGGGACTAACTATGGCTACACCTTC
v_gene: TRBV25-1
d_gene: .
abundance: .
j_gene: TRBJ1-2

CDR3aa: CASSYLSGGGELFF
CDR3nt: TGTGCCAGCAGTTACCTGTCGGGGGGCGGGGAGCTGTTTTTT
v_gene: TRBV6-5
d_gene: TRBD2
abundance: .
j_gene: TRBJ2-2

CDR3aa: CAISESGYNEQFF
CDR3nt: TGTGCCATCAGTGAGTCCGGATACAATGAGCAGTTCTTC
v_gene: TRBV10-3
d_gene: .
abundance: .
j_gene: TRBJ2-1

CDR3aa: CASSPTSGRAHSYEQYF
CDR3nt: TGTGCCAGCAGCCCGACTAGCGGGAGGGCCCACTCCTACGAGCAGTACTTC
v_gene: TRBV7-9
d_gene: TRBD2
abundance: .
j_gene: TRBJ2-7

CDR3aa: CASTLGGKSSYNEQFF
CDR3nt: TGTGCCAGCACCCTAGGAGGGAAAAGCTCCTACAATGAGCAGTTCTTC
v_gene: TRBV7-2
d_gene: .
abundance: .
j_gene: TRBJ2-1

CDR3aa: CASSLALAETQYF
CDR3nt: TGTGCCAGCAGTTTAGCCCTGGCGGAGACCCAGTACTTC
v_gene: TRBV27
d_gene: .
abundance: .
j_gene: TRBJ2-5

CDR3aa: CASSLTGGKEQYF
CDR3nt: TGTGCCAGCAGCCTCACTGGGGGGAAGGAGCAGTACTTC
v_gene: TRBV11-2
d_gene: .
abundance: .
j_gene: TRBJ2-7

CDR3aa: CASSIYWGSGTEAFF
CDR3nt: TGTGCCAGTAGTATATATTGGGGATCGGGCACTGAAGCTTTCTTT
v_gene: TRBV19
d_gene: .
abundance: .
j_gene: TRBJ1-1

CDR3aa: CAWSSGQPGRGKNIQYF
CDR3nt: TGTGCCTGGAGCTCGGGTCAACCGGGGAGGGGCAAAAACATTCAGTACTTC
v_gene: TRBV30
d_gene: TRBD2
abundance: few
j_gene: TRBJ2-4

CDR3aa: CASRFRETAEAFF
CDR3nt: TGCGCCAGCAGGTTCAGGGAGACAGCTGAAGCTTTCTTT
v_gene: TRBV5-1
d_gene: .
abundance: .
j_gene: TRBJ1-1

CDR3aa: CASSSPPPSGNTIYF
CDR3nt: TGTGCCAGCAGTTCCCCTCCTCCTTCTGGAAACACCATATATTTT
v_gene: TRBV28
d_gene: .
abundance: .
j_gene: TRBJ1-3

CDR3aa: CASSLAHPATNEKLFF
CDR3nt: TGTGCCAGCAGTTTGGCCCACCCTGCAACTAATGAAAAACTGTTTTTT
v_gene: TRBV27
d_gene: .
abundance: .
j_gene: TRBJ1-4

CDR3aa: CASSPLSGRGEQFF
CDR3nt: TGTGCCAGCTCACCACTATCGGGGAGGGGTGAGCAGTTCTTC
v_gene: TRBV18
d_gene: TRBD2
abundance: .
j_gene: TRBJ2-1

CDR3aa: CASSLQGGYEQYF
CDR3nt: TGTGCCAGCAGCTTACAGGGAGGCTACGAGCAGTACTTC
v_gene: TRBV7-2
d_gene: .
abundance: .
j_gene: TRBJ2-7

CDR3aa: CASSFGVEKLFF
CDR3nt: TGTGCCAGCAGCTTCGGGGTAGAAAAACTGTTTTTT
v_gene: TRBV7-9
d_gene: .
abundance: .
j_gene: TRBJ1-4

CDR3aa: CASSPGLFNEQFF
CDR3nt: TGTGCCAGCAGCCCGGGACTCTTCAATGAGCAGTTCTTC
v_gene: TRBV9
d_gene: .
abundance: .
j_gene: TRBJ2-1

CDR3aa: CASSQGPSYGYTF
CDR3nt: TGTGCCAGCAGCCAGGGACCGAGCTATGGCTACACCTTC
v_gene: TRBV14
d_gene: .
abundance: .
j_gene: TRBJ1-2

CDR3aa: CASSLRTSSNQPQHF
CDR3nt: TGTGCCAGCAGCCTCCGGACGAGTAGCAATCAGCCCCAGCATTTT
v_gene: TRBV7-2
d_gene: .
abundance: .
j_gene: TRBJ1-5

CDR3aa: CASSSRDSNEQFF
CDR3nt: TGTGCCAGCAGTAGCCGGGACAGCAATGAGCAGTTCTTC
v_gene: TRBV6-6
d_gene: TRBD1
abundance: .
j_gene: TRBJ2-1

CDR3aa: CASSPRGVETQYF
CDR3nt: TGTGCCAGCAGCCCCCGAGGGGTAGAGACCCAGTACTTC
v_gene: TRBV7-9
d_gene: .
abundance: .
j_gene: TRBJ2-5

CDR3aa: CSAVRGVIETQYF
CDR3nt: TGCAGCGCGGTTAGGGGTGTGATCGAGACCCAGTACTTC
v_gene: TRBV29-1
d_gene: .
abundance: .
j_gene: TRBJ2-5

CDR3aa: CASRPTGTPGDGGYTF
CDR3nt: TGTGCCAGTAGGCCTACCGGGACACCTGGGGATGGTGGCTACACCTTC
v_gene: TRBV19
d_gene: .
abundance: .
j_gene: TRBJ1-2

CDR3aa: CASSQVGFTGELFF
CDR3nt: TGTGCCAGCAGCCAAGTCGGCTTCACCGGGGAGCTGTTTTTT
v_gene: TRBV14
d_gene: .
abundance: .
j_gene: TRBJ2-2

CDR3aa: CASSFLGTGGTEAFF
CDR3nt: TGCGCCAGCAGCTTCCTCGGGACAGGGGGCACTGAAGCTTTCTTT
v_gene: TRBV5-1
d_gene: TRBD1
abundance: .
j_gene: TRBJ1-1